The 29 T cell receptor beta chains in this list originate from one sample, sequenced in a study of blood T cell repertoires in COVID-19. The assay was immunoSEQ multiplex PCR, and TCRdb's table has in-frame clones only and misses some. Altogether about 280,000 clones are present, roughly nine tenths being singletons, with the ten largest covering 2% to 2.5%. The material sequenced was peripheral blood. Receptors originate from a man in his fifties or sixties with acute or convalescent COVID-19.

This clone was seen only a few times. This chain links TRBV5-1 with TRBJ2-1; 11 bases agree with TRBD2. V trimming: 7 bases; J trimming: 4 bases; junction bases outside the gene matches: 4. The CDR3 runs 14 residues. The germline V gene has CDR1 SGHRS and CDR2 YFSETQ. The CDR3 nucleotides are TGCGCCAGCCAGACTAGCGGGACTTACAATGAGCAGTTCTTC. Its translation is CASQTSGTYNEQFF.

The CDR3 nucleotides read TGCGCCAGCAGTGAGAGGGGGATAAGCACAGATACGCAGTATTTT. This translates into CASSERGISTDTQYF. This chain joins TRBV10-2 and TRBJ2-3, with D maybe TRBD1 (6 bases). The V end was cut by 2 bases, the J end by 0 bases, with 9 bases between. This CDR3 is built from 15 residues. Germline CDR1 reads WSHSY; CDR2 reads SAAADI.

This chain connects TRBV7-9 to TRBJ2-7; tentative D call: TRBD1 (6 bases). The germline V and J ends were trimmed by 5 bases and 2 bases, with 13 bases remaining between them. The CDR3 totals 14 residues. CDR1 and CDR2 from the germline V gene are SEHNR and FQNEAQ (reference sequence). CDR3 in DNA: TGTGCCAGCAGCCCCTGGTGGGGGCCCTACGAGCAGTACTTC. Its translation is CASSPWWGPYEQYF. Supplemented by reference TRBV7-9 and TRBJ2-7, the full variable domain reads DTGVSQNPRHKITKRGQNVTFRCDPISEHNRLYWYRQTLGQGPEFLTYFQNEAQLEKSRLLSDRFSAERPKGSFSTLEIQRTEQGDSAMYLCASSPWWGPYEQYFGPGTRLTVT.

The rearrangement joins TRBV19 to TRBJ1-5; D unclear. Germline CDR1 and CDR2: LNHDA and SQIVND (reference sequence). The V end was cut by 3 bases, the J end by 6 bases, with 12 bases between. The CDR3 is 14 amino acids. The CDR3 here is CASSMRRLTQPQHF. The CDR3 DNA is TGTGCCAGTAGTATGAGGCGGCTTACTCAGCCCCAGCATTTT.

The CDR3 loop reads CASSPGTGGPEAFF. Here the CDR3 DNA reads TGTGCCAGCAGCCCTGGGACAGGGGGCCCTGAAGCTTTCTTT. The chain combines TRBV9 with TRBJ1-1; 12 bases match TRBD1. V shed 4 bases and J 6 bases; nucleotides not matched to a gene: 4. Germline V gives CDR1 SGDLS, CDR2 YYNGEE. The CDR3 has 14 residues.

The rearrangement uses TRBV5-4 and TRBJ2-5; 8 nucleotides match TRBD2. V lost 3 bases to trimming and J lost 3 bases; unmatched junction nucleotides: 10. Germline V CDR1 and CDR2: SGHNT, YYREEE (reference sequence). This CDR3 has 16 residues. The CDR3 is CASSSPGAGVEETQYF. The CDR3 nucleotides are TGTGCCAGCAGCTCCCCAGGAGCGGGGGTTGAAGAGACCCAGTACTTC.

The chain joins TRBV3-1 (or the pseudogene TRBV3-2) to TRBJ1-1; 7 nucleotides match TRBD1. The CDR3 has 14 residues. The V gene end was trimmed by 4 bases and the J gene end by 4 bases; junction bases not matched to a gene: 6. Per the germline V gene, CDR1 is LGHDT and CDR2 is YNNKEL (reference sequence). The CDR3 protein is CASSPRRGPTEAFF. The CDR3 DNA is TGTGCCAGCAGCCCAAGGAGGGGGCCCACTGAAGCTTTCTTT.

The rearrangement uses TRBV6-5 and TRBJ2-3; weak D call: TRBD1 (5 bases). Germline CDR1 MNHEY, CDR2 SVGAGI. The CDR3 runs to 13 residues. V lost 6 bases, J lost 0 bases, and 7 bases lay in between. In DNA form, the CDR3 reads TGTGCCAGCAGGGACATTAGCACAGATACGCAGTATTTT. Amino acids: CASRDISTDTQYF.

The rearrangement uses TRBV4-1 and TRBJ2-3; 14 bases line up with TRBD2. J was trimmed by 0 bases and V by 0 bases; bases with no gene match: 2. Germline V CDR1 and CDR2: MGHRA, YSYEKL. The CDR3 is 18 residues long. In nucleotides, the CDR3 is TGCGCCAGCAGCCAAGATGGGACTAGCGGGGGTAGCACAGATACGCAGTATTTT. Translation gives CASSQDGTSGGSTDTQYF.

The J gene is TRBJ1-1, the V gene TRBV7-3; possible D gene TRBD1, 5 bases. CDR3 size: 15 residues. CDR1 SGHTA and CDR2 FQGTGA come from the germline V gene. Trimming stripped 3 bases from V and 7 bases from J, with 18 bases between. CDR3 residues: CASSFSPRGWSEAFF. CDR3 coding DNA: TGTGCCAGCAGCTTTTCCCCCCGGGGGTGGAGTGAAGCTTTCTTT.

V usage is TRBV7-9 and J usage is TRBJ2-7; D is possibly TRBD1 (6 bases). Trimming pared 6 bases from V and 3 bases from J, leaving 12 bases between. Germline CDR1 reads SEHNR; CDR2 reads FQNEAQ (reference sequence). The CDR3 is 13 residues long. The CDR3 loop reads CASSRTERYEQYF. CDR3 coding DNA: TGTGCCAGCAGTAGGACAGAGCGCTACGAGCAGTACTTC.

This chain joins TRBV7-9 and TRBJ2-2, with 10 bases identical to TRBD1. J gave up 4 bases and V 4 bases, and 12 bases lay outside the gene matches. The CDR3 consists of 18 residues. CDR1 SEHNR and CDR2 FQNEAQ come from the germline V gene (reference sequence). CDR3 sequence: CASSSPVGQGSGTGELFF. The DNA for the CDR3 is TGTGCCAGCAGCTCCCCCGTGGGACAGGGGTCGGGCACCGGGGAGCTGTTTTTT.

This chain connects TRBV3-1 (or the pseudogene TRBV3-2) to TRBJ2-2; 7 nucleotides agree with TRBD2. Germline CDR1 reads LGHDT; CDR2 reads YNNKEL (reference sequence). This CDR3 is 14 amino acids long. V was pared by 5 bases and J by 6 bases, with 6 bases of the junction left unmatched. DNA of the CDR3: TGTGCCAGCAGCATCCGGGGGGTCTCCGGGGAGCTGTTTTTT. Translated: CASSIRGVSGELFF.

The chain employs TRBV7-8 and TRBJ1-1; 9 bases align to TRBD1. This CDR3 region has 14 residues. Germline V gives CDR1 SGHVS, CDR2 FQNEAQ. Trimming at V came to 5 bases and at J to 3 bases, leaving 4 bases not matched to a gene. In DNA form, the CDR3 reads TGTGCCAGCAGCCCCCGGGACAGGGACACTGAAGCTTTCTTT. Its protein is CASSPRDRDTEAFF.

Ten or more counts support this clone. This chain connects TRBV27 to TRBJ1-1, with a tentative D call TRBD1 (6 bases). CDR3 length: 13 residues. The germline V gene encodes CDR1 MNHEY and CDR2 SMNVEV (reference sequence). V was shortened by 3 bases and J by 11 bases, with 16 bases between the two germline ends. CDR3 region: CASSLMTGAEAFF. In nucleotides, the CDR3 is TGTGCCAGCAGTTTGATGACAGGTGCCGAGGCTTTCTTT.

The genes are TRBV5-1 and TRBJ1-1, with 8 bases identical to TRBD1. V trimming: 5 bases; J trimming: 7 bases; junction bases outside the gene matches: 16. CDR1 is SGHRS and CDR2 is YFSETQ in the germline V gene. The CDR3 loop spans 16 amino acids. CDR3 DNA: TGCGCCAGCAGTCCCTGGGTCACCCTACAGGGGGATGAAGCTTTCTTT. Its protein is CASSPWVTLQGDEAFF.

The chain employs TRBV3-1 (or the pseudogene TRBV3-2) and TRBJ2-7; no firm D call. Germline V gives CDR1 LGHDT, CDR2 YNNKEL (reference sequence). The V end was cut by 1 base, the J end by 2 bases, with 12 bases between. The CDR3 totals 15 residues. CDR3 sequence reads: CASSQGPRTTYEQYF. The CDR3 nucleotides read TGTGCCAGCAGCCAAGGGCCCAGAACCACCTACGAGCAGTACTTC.

The chain carries TRBV5-6 and TRBJ2-3, with 8 bases aligning to TRBD1. Germline V CDR1 and CDR2: SGHDT, YYEEEE. The V gene end was trimmed by 3 bases and the J gene end by 5 bases; junction bases not matched to a gene: 2. The length of the CDR3 is 13 residues. CDR3 residues: CASSSTGGDTQYF. DNA for the CDR3: TGTGCCAGCAGCTCAACAGGGGGAGATACGCAGTATTTT.

The rearrangement joins TRBV5-5 to TRBJ1-1; tentative D call: TRBD1 (6 bases). Trimming took 2 bases from V and 7 from J, leaving 6 bases between them. Germline lookup yields CDR1 SGHKS and CDR2 YYEKEE (reference sequence). The CDR3 loop spans 11 amino acids. CDR3 sequence (DNA): TGTGCCAGCAGCTTACAGGGTGAAGCTTTCTTT. Translation gives CASSLQGEAFF.

The CDR3 DNA is TGTGCCAGCAGTCTCCGGGGGGCTGTCTACAATGAGCAGTTCTTC. It translates to CASSLRGAVYNEQFF. The chain combines TRBV6-5 with TRBJ2-1; weak D call: TRBD2 (7 bases). Trimming took 5 bases from V and 3 from J, leaving 14 bases between them. Germline V gives CDR1 MNHEY, CDR2 SVGAGI. This CDR3 has 15 residues.

This clone was picked up one time. V is TRBV5-1 and J is TRBJ2-7, with 8 bases matching TRBD2. The V and J ends lost 0 bases and 0 bases, in that order; junction bases with no gene match: 2. Germline assignment: CDR1 SGHRS and CDR2 YFSETQ. The CDR3 consists of 15 residues. As DNA, the CDR3 is TGCGCCAGCAGCTTGGCTAGCGGGTCCTCCTACGAGCAGTACTTC. Its protein product is CASSLASGSSYEQYF. Combining the CDR3 with reference TRBV5-1 and TRBJ2-7 gives the whole variable domain KAGVTQTPRYLIKTRGQQVTLSCSPISGHRSVSWYQQTPGQGLQFLFEYFSETQRNKGNFPGRFSGRQFSNSRSEMNVSTLELGDSALYLCASSLASGSSYEQYFGPGTRLTVT.

The chain employs TRBV3-1 (or the pseudogene TRBV3-2) and TRBJ2-4; weak D call: TRBD2 (5 bases). Trimming left V 0 bases short and J 7 bases short, with 10 bases between. Per germline, CDR1 LGHDT and CDR2 YNNKEL (reference sequence). This CDR3 region has 14 residues. The CDR3 DNA is TGTGCCAGCAGCCAAGAAACAAAGCGGAACATTCAGTACTTC. This gives the protein CASSQETKRNIQYF.

The chain recombines TRBV10-1 with TRBJ2-1; D unclear. The CDR3 covers 11 residues. Germline CDR1 is WNHNN and CDR2 is SYGVQD (reference sequence). Deletions cut 6 bases from V and 8 bases from J, with 8 bases between. The CDR3: CASSALDEQFF. CDR3 bases: TGCGCCAGCAGCGCCCTAGATGAGCAGTTCTTC.

This clone was seen a single time. The chain uses TRBV6-5 and TRBJ2-7; 7 positions agree with TRBD2. Germline-derived CDR1 and CDR2 are MNHEY and SVGAGI. The V segment lost 8 bases and the J segment 3 bases; nucleotides outside the gene matches: 10. This CDR3 comprises 14 residues. The CDR3 DNA follows: TGTGCCAGCCTCATACTAGCGCCTCGCTACGAGCAGTACTTC. Its protein product is CASLILAPRYEQYF.

The chain uses TRBV19 and TRBJ2-7; 8 bases align to TRBD1. J gave up 4 bases and V 7 bases, and 9 bases lay outside the gene matches. CDR3 size: 14 residues. Germline lookup yields CDR1 LNHDA and CDR2 SQIVND (reference sequence). The CDR3 DNA follows: TGTGCCAGTACCGTCGCCAGGGGGCCTTACGAGCAGTACTTC. Translating gives CASTVARGPYEQYF.

V is TRBV3-1 (or the pseudogene TRBV3-2) and J is TRBJ2-4, with 8 nucleotides matching TRBD2. Germline CDR1 and CDR2: LGHDT and YNNKEL (reference sequence). With V trimmed by 4 bases and J by 2 bases, 1 base remained unmatched. The CDR3 totals 14 residues. The CDR3 sequence: CASSLAGSKNIQYF. CDR3 coding DNA: TGTGCCAGCAGCCTAGCGGGATCCAAAAACATTCAGTACTTC.

V gene TRBV5-5 combines with J gene TRBJ2-7; D remains ambiguous. The CDR3 has 11 amino acids. Germline CDR1 and CDR2: SGHKS and YYEKEE (reference sequence). Trimming removed 3 bases from V and 5 bases from J, with 6 bases in between. In DNA form, the CDR3 reads TGTGCCAGCAGCTCCCTCGACGAGCAGTACTTC. It yields the protein CASSSLDEQYF.

The V call is TRBV12-5, the J call TRBJ1-5; D ambiguous. V was trimmed by 3 bases and J by 7 bases, leaving 4 bases between them. From germline, CDR1 is LGHNT and CDR2 FRNRAP. There are 11 residues in the CDR3. CDR3 in DNA: TGTGCTAGTGGTTTAGCCCAGCCCCAGCATTTT. Encoded protein: CASGLAQPQHF.

This chain links TRBV5-4 with TRBJ1-1; perhaps TRBD1 as D (5 bases). V gave up 4 bases and J gave up 0 bases, with 13 bases separating them. The CDR3 runs to 15 residues. CDR1 and CDR2 (germline): SGHNT, YYREEE (reference sequence). The CDR3 sequence is CASSLGHSLNTEAFF. CDR3 bases: TGTGCCAGCAGCCTTGGACACTCACTGAACACTGAAGCTTTCTTT.